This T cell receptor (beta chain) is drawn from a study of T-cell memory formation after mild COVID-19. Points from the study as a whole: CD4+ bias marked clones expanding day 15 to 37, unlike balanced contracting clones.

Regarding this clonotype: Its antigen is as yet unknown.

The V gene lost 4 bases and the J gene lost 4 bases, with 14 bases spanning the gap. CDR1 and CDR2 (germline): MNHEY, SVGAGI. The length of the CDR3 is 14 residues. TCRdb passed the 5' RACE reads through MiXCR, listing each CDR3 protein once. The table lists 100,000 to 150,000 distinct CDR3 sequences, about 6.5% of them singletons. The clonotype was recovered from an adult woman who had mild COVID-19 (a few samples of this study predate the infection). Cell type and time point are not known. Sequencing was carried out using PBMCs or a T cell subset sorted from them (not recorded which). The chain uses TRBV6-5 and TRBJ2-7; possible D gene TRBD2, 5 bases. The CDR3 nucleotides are TGTGCCAGCAGTTTGGGCCTCCCGGGGTACGAGCAGTACTTC. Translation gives CASSLGLPGYEQYF.